This T cell receptor (beta chain) emerged from a study of T-cell reconstitution after alpha-beta-depleted transplantation in children (dated by TCRdb to the mid-2010s). Context from the whole study: Using TCR repertoire profiling, the study quantitatively followed how T-cell immune reconstitution unfolded in children after TCRalphabeta/CD19-depleted allogeneic hematopoietic cell transplantation.

Beyond this particular receptor, the publication reports: The high TCRbeta diversity at day 60 in some patients was ascribed to recipient T cells and intrathymic progenitors that had survived conditioning. Over subsequent months, a decline in hyperexpanded clone frequencies was noted, and after one year, T-cell counts and TCRbeta diversity were mostly ascribed to newly produced T cells. About two months after transplant, the apparently early recovery of alphabetaT-cell counts reportedly depended on just several hundred clones that had expanded rapidly and came from non-depleted graft cells.

A word on this clonotype: The antigen it binds to is not known. Qualities for individual bases were not recorded, and no much larger clone is one base off.

Explained via the paper, the treatment or condition label denotes: allogeneic hematopoietic cell transplantation with graft depleted of TCRalphabeta T cells and CD19 B cells. The children who served as transplant recipients had been given grafts of TCRalphabeta/CD19-depleted allogeneic hematopoietic cells. From cysteine to phenylalanine, the CDR3 is 14 amino acids long. This entry keeps only the CDR3 DNA: 42 bases, framed from base 1. Per the germline V gene, MNHNS is the CDR1 and SASEGT is the CDR2. The germline ends are 21 bases apart after V is trimmed by 11 bases and J by 5 bases. Libraries were constructed by PCR. This sample was sequenced with an Illumina HiSeq 2500. Molecular barcoding was employed in the preparation of TCR libraries, with unique molecular identifiers being used to normalize TCRbeta repertoire quantification. The public reads were reprocessed in TCRdb via fastp at Q25 and MiXCR, keeping in-frame beta chains. Each CDR3 protein appears once, grouped with its most common genes and DNA. The sample includes around 580,000 distinct CDR3 sequences, with around 23% observed a single time. The ten top clones hold roughly 15% of the sample.

Recombination joined TRBV6-1 with TRBJ1-2; TRBD1 could be the D gene, as 5 bases match. The receptor was isolated from a boy under two years old who had a stem cell transplant for acute myeloid leukemia, so the T cells may come from the graft donor. The sample was PBMCs, mostly from graft donor cells, taken 360 days after TCRalphabeta/CD19-depleted stem cell transplant. The CDR3 protein: CAASHQTGVYGYTF. The sequence in DNA is TGTGCCGCTTCTCATCAGACGGGGGTGTATGGCTACACCTTC.